The sequence of this T cell receptor (beta chain) was determined in a study of technical replicates of blood from several donors. Profiled with immunoSEQ multiplex PCR; TCRdb holds only in-frame clones, not every one. The sample yields roughly 87,000 clones, over 75% seen once. Trimming took 3 bases from V and 7 from J; bases not matched to a gene: 2. Germline V CDR1 and CDR2: SGHTA, FQGNSA. The CDR3 loop spans 15 amino acids. The sample comprised T cells isolated from PBMCs. The chain recombines TRBV7-2 with TRBJ2-1, with 14 bases matching TRBD2. The TCR comes from a human donor in good health. The CDR3, as DNA: TGTGCCAGCAGCTTCAGGACTAGCGGGAGGAATGAGCAGTTCTTC. Its translation is CASSFRTSGRNEQFF.